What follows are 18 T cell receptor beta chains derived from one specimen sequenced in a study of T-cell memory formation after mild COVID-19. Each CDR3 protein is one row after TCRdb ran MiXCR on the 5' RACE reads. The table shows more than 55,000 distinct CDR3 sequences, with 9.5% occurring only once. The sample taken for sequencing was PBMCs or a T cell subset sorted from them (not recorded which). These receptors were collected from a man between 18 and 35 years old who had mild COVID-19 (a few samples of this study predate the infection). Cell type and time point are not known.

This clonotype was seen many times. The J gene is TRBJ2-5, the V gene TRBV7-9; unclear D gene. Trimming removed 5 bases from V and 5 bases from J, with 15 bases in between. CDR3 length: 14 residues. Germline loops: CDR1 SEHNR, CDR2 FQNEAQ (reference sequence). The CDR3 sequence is CASSPGQAVETQYF. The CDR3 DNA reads TGTGCCAGCAGCCCCGGGCAGGCGGTGGAGACCCAGTACTTC. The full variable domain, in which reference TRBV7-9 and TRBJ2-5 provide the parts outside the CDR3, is DTGVSQNPRHKITKRGQNVTFRCDPISEHNRLYWYRQTLGQGPEFLTYFQNEAQLEKSRLLSDRFSAERPKGSFSTLEIQRTEQGDSAMYLCASSPGQAVETQYFGPGTRLLVL.

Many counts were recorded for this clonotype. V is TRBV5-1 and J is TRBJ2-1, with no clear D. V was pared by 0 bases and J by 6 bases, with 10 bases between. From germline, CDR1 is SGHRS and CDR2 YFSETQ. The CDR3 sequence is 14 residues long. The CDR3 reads CASSLGEQGNEQFF. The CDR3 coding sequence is TGCGCCAGCAGCTTGGGGGAACAAGGCAATGAGCAGTTCTTC.

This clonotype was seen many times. The CDR3 protein is CSAPGTGPYEQYF. Here the CDR3 DNA reads TGCAGTGCTCCCGGGACAGGCCCCTACGAGCAGTACTTC. The V call is TRBV20-1, the J call TRBJ2-7; TRBD1 matches 8 bases. This CDR3 has 13 residues. Germline CDR1 reads DFQATT; CDR2 reads SNEGSKA (reference sequence). V lost 5 bases, J lost 2 bases, and 5 bases stayed unmatched.

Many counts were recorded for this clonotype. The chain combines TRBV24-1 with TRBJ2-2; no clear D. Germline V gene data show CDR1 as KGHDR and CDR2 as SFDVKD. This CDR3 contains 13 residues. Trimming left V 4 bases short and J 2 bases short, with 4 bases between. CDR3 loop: CATSEGNTGELFF. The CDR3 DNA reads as TGTGCCACCAGTGAGGGCAACACCGGGGAGCTGTTTTTT.

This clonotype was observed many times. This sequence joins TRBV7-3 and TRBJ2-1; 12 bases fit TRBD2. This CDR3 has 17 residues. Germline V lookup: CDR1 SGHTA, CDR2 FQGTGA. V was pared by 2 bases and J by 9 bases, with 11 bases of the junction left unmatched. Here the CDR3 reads CASSLHSGLAGTGEQFF. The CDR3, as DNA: TGTGCCAGCAGCTTACATAGCGGACTAGCGGGGACGGGTGAGCAGTTCTTC.

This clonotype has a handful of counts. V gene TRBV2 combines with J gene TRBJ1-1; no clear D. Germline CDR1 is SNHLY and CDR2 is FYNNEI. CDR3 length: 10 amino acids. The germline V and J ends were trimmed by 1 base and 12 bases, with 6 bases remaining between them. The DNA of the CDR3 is TGTGCCAGCAGTGAAGGTTCGACTTTCTTT. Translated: CASSEGSTFF.

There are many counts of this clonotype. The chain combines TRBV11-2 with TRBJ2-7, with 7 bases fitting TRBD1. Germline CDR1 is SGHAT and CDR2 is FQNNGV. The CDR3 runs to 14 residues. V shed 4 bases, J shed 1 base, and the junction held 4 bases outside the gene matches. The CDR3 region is CASSYGTESYEQYV. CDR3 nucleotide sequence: TGTGCCAGCAGCTACGGGACAGAGTCCTACGAGCAGTACGTC.

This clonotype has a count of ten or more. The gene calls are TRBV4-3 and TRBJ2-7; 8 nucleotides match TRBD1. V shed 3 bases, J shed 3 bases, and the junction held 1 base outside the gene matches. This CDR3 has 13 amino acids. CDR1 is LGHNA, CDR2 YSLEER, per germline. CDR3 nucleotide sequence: TGCGCCAGCAGCCAGGGGACAGGCTACGAGCAGTACTTC. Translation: CASSQGTGYEQYF.

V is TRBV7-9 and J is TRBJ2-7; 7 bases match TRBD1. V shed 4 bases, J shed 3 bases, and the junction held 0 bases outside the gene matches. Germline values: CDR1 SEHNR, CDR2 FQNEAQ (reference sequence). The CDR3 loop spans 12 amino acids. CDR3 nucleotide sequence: TGTGCCAGCAGCTGGGACAGCTACGAGCAGTACTTC. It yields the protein CASSWDSYEQYF.

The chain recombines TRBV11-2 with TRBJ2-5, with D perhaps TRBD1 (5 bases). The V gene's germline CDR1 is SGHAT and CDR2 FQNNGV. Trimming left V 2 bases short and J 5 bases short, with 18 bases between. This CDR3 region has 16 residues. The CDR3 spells CASSLRALGQSETQYF. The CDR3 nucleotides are TGTGCCAGCAGCTTAAGAGCCCTCGGACAATCGGAGACCCAGTACTTC.

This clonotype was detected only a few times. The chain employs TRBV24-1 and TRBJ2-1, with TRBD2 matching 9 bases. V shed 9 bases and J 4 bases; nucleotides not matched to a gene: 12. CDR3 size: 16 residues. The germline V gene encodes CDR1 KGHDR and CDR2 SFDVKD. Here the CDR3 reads CATGGRAGGLYNEQFF. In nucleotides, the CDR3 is TGTGCCACCGGAGGTAGAGCGGGGGGCCTTTACAATGAGCAGTTCTTC.

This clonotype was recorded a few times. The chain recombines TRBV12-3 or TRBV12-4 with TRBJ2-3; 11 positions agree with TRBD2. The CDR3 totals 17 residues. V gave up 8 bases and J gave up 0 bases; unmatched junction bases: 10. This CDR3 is CASGRGTSGYSTDTQYF. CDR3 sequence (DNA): TGTGCCAGCGGTAGGGGGACTAGCGGCTACAGCACAGATACGCAGTATTTT.

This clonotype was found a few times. The CDR3 nucleotides read TGTGCCAGCAGCCAATTGGGCGATCAAGAGACCCAGTACTTC. Translated, it gives CASSQLGDQETQYF. V usage is TRBV14 and J usage is TRBJ2-5; D not resolved. This CDR3 has 14 amino acids. CDR1 and CDR2 (germline): SGHDN, FVKESK. Trimming stripped 2 bases from V and 2 bases from J, with 9 bases between.

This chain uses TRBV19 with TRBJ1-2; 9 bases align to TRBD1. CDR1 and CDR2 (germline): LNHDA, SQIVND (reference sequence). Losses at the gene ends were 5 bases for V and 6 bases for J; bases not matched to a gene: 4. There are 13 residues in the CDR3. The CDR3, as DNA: TGTGCCAGTAGTTTCCGACAGGGGGATGGCTACACCTTC. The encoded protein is CASSFRQGDGYTF.

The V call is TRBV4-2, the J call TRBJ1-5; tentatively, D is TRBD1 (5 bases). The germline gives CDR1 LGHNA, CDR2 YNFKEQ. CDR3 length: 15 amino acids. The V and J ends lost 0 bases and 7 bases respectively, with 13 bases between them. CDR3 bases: TGTGCCAGCAGCCAAGATTACGCAGGGAACCAGCCCCAGCATTTT. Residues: CASSQDYAGNQPQHF.

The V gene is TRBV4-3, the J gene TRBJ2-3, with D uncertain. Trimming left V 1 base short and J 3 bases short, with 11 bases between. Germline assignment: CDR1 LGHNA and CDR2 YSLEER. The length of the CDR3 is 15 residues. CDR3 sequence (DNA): TGCGCCAGCAGCCAAGGCGCCCAGCTGACAGATACGCAGTATTTT. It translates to CASSQGAQLTDTQYF.

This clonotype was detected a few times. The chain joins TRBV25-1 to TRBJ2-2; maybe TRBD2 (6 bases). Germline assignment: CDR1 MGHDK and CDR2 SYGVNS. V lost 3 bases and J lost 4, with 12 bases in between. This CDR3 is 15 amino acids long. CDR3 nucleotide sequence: TGTGCCAGCAGTGAGGTGGGACTCACCACCGGGGAGCTGTTTTTT. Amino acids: CASSEVGLTTGELFF.

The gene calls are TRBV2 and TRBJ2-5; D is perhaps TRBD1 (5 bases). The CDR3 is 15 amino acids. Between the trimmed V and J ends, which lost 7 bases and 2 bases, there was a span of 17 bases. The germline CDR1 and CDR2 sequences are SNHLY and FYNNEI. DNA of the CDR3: TGTGCCAGCACCCCCGGAATGACAGCGCAAGAGACCCAGTACTTC. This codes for CASTPGMTAQETQYF.